A single sample gave rise to the 20 T cell receptor beta chains below, sequenced in a study of cytomegalovirus exposure and HLA in healthy donors. Vbeta (60) and Jbeta (13) primers were used in the PCR. The data were produced by immunoSEQ multiplex PCR, yet TCRdb's version contains in-frame clones alone and is incomplete. This sample has 100,000 or so clones; 60% to 85% occur once, and the top ten carry about 8.6%. Sequencing was carried out using PBMCs. Source of these receptors: a middle-aged woman in good health and CMV-seropositive.

The gene calls are TRBV28 and TRBJ2-5; 7 bases agree with TRBD2. The DNA end is more similar to TRBJ2-7, so the J call may be wrong. Per germline, CDR1 MDHEN and CDR2 SYDVKM. CDR3 length: 16 amino acids. CDR3 sequence (DNA): TGTGCCAGCAGTTTAGAACCTCAGCGGGGATACTACGAGCAGTACTTC. It encodes CASSLEPQRGYYEQYF.

The chain employs TRBV19 and TRBJ1-1, with TRBD1 matching 7 bases. Trimming at V came to 6 bases and at J to 8 bases, leaving 12 bases not matched to a gene. Germline-derived CDR1 and CDR2 are LNHDA and SQIVND (reference sequence). The CDR3 consists of 14 residues. CDR3: CASRNPRDSREAFF. CDR3 DNA sequence: TGTGCCAGTAGAAACCCTCGGGACAGTCGAGAAGCTTTCTTT.

The chain couples TRBV10-3 to TRBJ2-7, with 9 bases aligning to TRBD2. The V and J ends lost 0 bases and 5 bases, in that order; junction bases with no gene match: 8. Germline-derived CDR1 and CDR2 are ENHRY and SYGVKD. The CDR3 contains 16 residues. CDR3 in amino acids: CAISESGVAGVDEQYF. CDR3 nucleotide sequence: TGTGCCATCAGTGAGTCAGGAGTAGCGGGAGTAGACGAGCAGTACTTC.

V and J are TRBV2 and TRBJ2-5; 8 bases are a match to TRBD2. The CDR3 sequence is 16 residues long. V lost 3 bases to trimming and J lost 4 bases; unmatched junction nucleotides: 10. Germline CDR1 SNHLY, CDR2 FYNNEI. The CDR3 region has the DNA TGTGCCAGCAGTGATAGCTCGGGGGGGCGACGAGAGACCCAGTACTTC. This gives the protein CASSDSSGGRRETQYF. Using reference TRBV2 and TRBJ2-5 for the parts outside the CDR3, the full variable domain is EPEVTQTPSHQVTQMGQEVILRCVPISNHLYFYWYRQILGQKVEFLVSFYNNEISEKSEIFDDQFSVERPDGSNFTLKIRSTKLEDSAMYFCASSDSSGGRRETQYFGPGTRLLVL.

CDR3 residues: CASSPTGPPVPPLHF. CDR3 nucleotides: TGTGCCAGCTCACCGACAGGGCCCCCTGTCCCACCCCTCCACTTT. The V call is TRBV18, the J call TRBJ1-6; 7 bases are a match to TRBD1. The CDR3 spans 15 residues. V shed 3 bases and J 11 bases; nucleotides not matched to a gene: 10. Germline V CDR1 and CDR2: KGHSH, LQKENI. The whole variable domain, filled in from reference TRBV18 and TRBJ1-6, reads NAGVMQNPRHLVRRRGQEARLRCSPMKGHSHVYWYRQLPEEGLKFMVYLQKENIIDESGMPKERFSAEFPKEGPSILRIQQVVRGDSAAYFCASSPTGPPVPPLHFGNGTRLTVT.

The chain couples TRBV7-3 to TRBJ1-3; possibly TRBD1 for D (6 bases). CDR1 SGHTA and CDR2 FQGTGA come from the germline V gene. CDR3 length: 16 amino acids. V was cut by 5 bases and J by 0 bases, with 14 bases left in between. The CDR3 here is CASSPARGASGNTIYF. Written as DNA, the CDR3 is TGTGCCAGCAGCCCTGCACGGGGGGCCTCTGGAAACACCATATATTTT.

V gene TRBV7-2 combines with J gene TRBJ1-5, with 7 bases fitting TRBD1. J gave up 4 bases and V 5 bases, and 5 bases lay outside the gene matches. This CDR3 has 14 residues. CDR1 is SGHTA, CDR2 FQGNSA, per germline. The CDR3, as DNA: TGTGCCAGCAGCCCACAGGGGCGGAATCAGCCCCAGCATTTT. Translated, it gives CASSPQGRNQPQHF.

This clone was counted only a few times. The chain links TRBV27 to TRBJ1-2, with 9 positions matching TRBD1. With V trimmed by 3 bases and J by 3 bases, 5 bases remained unmatched. The CDR3 is made up of 15 amino acids. Per the germline V gene, CDR1 is MNHEY and CDR2 is SMNVEV (reference sequence). CDR3: CASSLLRDRDYGYTF. The CDR3 DNA reads as TGTGCCAGCAGTTTGTTGCGGGACAGGGACTATGGCTACACCTTC.

The chain joins TRBV6-5 to TRBJ1-3; D remains ambiguous. Trimming pared 5 bases from V and 3 bases from J, leaving 14 bases between. This CDR3 is 15 amino acids long. The germline V gene has CDR1 MNHEY and CDR2 SVGAGI. The CDR3 nucleotides read TGTGCCAGCAGTAACGGAAAAGCGGTTGGAAACACCATATATTTT. It codes for CASSNGKAVGNTIYF.

There are a few counts of this clone. V gene TRBV5-5 combines with J gene TRBJ1-6, with 9 bases matching TRBD1. The germline V gene encodes CDR1 SGHKS and CDR2 YYEKEE (reference sequence). V lost 0 bases and J lost 7; bases outside the gene matches: 5. There are 16 residues in the CDR3. CDR3 sequence reads: CASSLGQGVRNSPLHF. For the CDR3, the DNA is TGTGCCAGCAGCTTGGGACAGGGGGTAAGGAATTCACCCCTCCACTTT.

The chain carries TRBV7-2 and TRBJ1-5, with D unresolved. Germline V gene lookup returns CDR1 SGHTA and CDR2 FQGNSA. The CDR3 runs to 16 residues. V was pared by 1 base and J by 0 bases, with 10 bases between. The CDR3 sequence: CASSLEQFGSNQPQHF. The CDR3 DNA is TGTGCCAGCAGCTTAGAACAGTTTGGTAGCAATCAGCCCCAGCATTTT.

This rearrangement joins TRBV5-1 to TRBJ2-3; the D is unclear. V was clipped by 2 bases and J by 4 bases, with 5 bases between them. The germline V gene has CDR1 SGHRS and CDR2 YFSETQ. This CDR3 has 12 residues. In DNA, the CDR3 is TGCGCCAGCAGCTTCGTTCCAGATACGCAGTATTTT. Protein sequence: CASSFVPDTQYF.

The V call is TRBV11-2, the J call TRBJ1-2; D not certain. The CDR3 runs 19 residues. CDR1 is SGHAT, CDR2 FQNNGV, per germline. Trimming stripped 5 bases from V and 1 base from J, with 26 bases between. In DNA form, the CDR3 reads TGTGCCAGCAGCGAAATCAGACAAAAAAGGGTAGGGAGTAACTATGGCTACACCTTC. Translation: CASSEIRQKRVGSNYGYTF.

There are a few counts of this clone. The CDR3 sequence: CASSLDRAGELFF. The CDR3 region has the DNA TGCGCCAGCAGCTTGGACAGGGCCGGGGAGCTGTTTTTT. The chain has TRBV5-1 and TRBJ2-2, with TRBD1 as a possible D gene (6 bases). CDR3 length: 13 residues. Germline CDR1 is SGHRS and CDR2 is YFSETQ. Trimming left V 0 bases short and J 6 bases short, with 6 bases between.

The chain couples TRBV13 to TRBJ1-3, with 11 bases lining up with TRBD1. Germline lookup yields CDR1 PRHDT and CDR2 FYEKMQ (reference sequence). The CDR3 length is 17 residues. Germline trimming cut 4 bases from V and 1 base from J; bases unmatched to any gene: 6. The CDR3 spells CASSSFRDRGSGNTIYF. For the CDR3, the DNA is TGTGCCAGCAGCTCTTTCCGGGACAGGGGGTCTGGAAACACCATATATTTT.

This rearrangement joins TRBV28 to TRBJ1-5; no firm D call. The V gene lost 5 bases and the J gene lost 6 bases, with 17 bases spanning the gap. Per the germline V gene, CDR1 is MDHEN and CDR2 is SYDVKM. The CDR3 is made up of 15 amino acids. The DNA for the CDR3 is TGTGCCAGCAGTCACCCCCGGGGATATAGTCAGCCCCAGCATTTT. Translated: CASSHPRGYSQPQHF.

The rearrangement links TRBV7-9 to TRBJ2-1; D gene ambiguous. Trimming cost V 2 bases and J 7 bases, with 9 bases left between them. Germline CDR1 is SEHNR and CDR2 is FQNEAQ (reference sequence). CDR3 size: 13 residues. The CDR3 nucleotides read TGTGCCAGCAGCTTAAGCGAGAAAAATGAGCAGTTCTTC. Translation gives CASSLSEKNEQFF.

The genes are TRBV6-4 and TRBJ2-3, with 9 nucleotides matching TRBD1. This CDR3 has 16 amino acids. Germline CDR1 MRHNA, CDR2 SNTAGT. With V trimmed by 6 bases and J by 5 bases, 12 bases remained unmatched. The CDR3 bases are TGTGCCAGCAGCATTGCCCCCGGGACAGGGAGAGATACGCAGTATTTT. It is translated as CASSIAPGTGRDTQYF.

This CDR3 is CAISGDRGNTGELFF. CDR3 DNA: TGTGCCATCAGCGGGGACAGGGGGAACACCGGGGAGCTGTTTTTT. The chain employs TRBV10-3 and TRBJ2-2, with TRBD1 matching 10 bases. Germline V lookup: CDR1 ENHRY, CDR2 SYGVKD. The V and J ends lost 6 bases and 1 base, in that order; junction bases with no gene match: 2. The CDR3 length is 15 residues.

V usage is TRBV11-2 and J usage is TRBJ1-1, with D possibly matching TRBD1 (6 bases). The V end was cut by 4 bases, the J end by 1 base, with 7 bases between. The CDR3 consists of 13 residues. Germline-derived CDR1 and CDR2 are SGHAT and FQNNGV. Written as DNA, the CDR3 is TGTGCCAGCAGCTGGACAGCGAACACTGAAGCTTTCTTT. Translation: CASSWTANTEAFF.